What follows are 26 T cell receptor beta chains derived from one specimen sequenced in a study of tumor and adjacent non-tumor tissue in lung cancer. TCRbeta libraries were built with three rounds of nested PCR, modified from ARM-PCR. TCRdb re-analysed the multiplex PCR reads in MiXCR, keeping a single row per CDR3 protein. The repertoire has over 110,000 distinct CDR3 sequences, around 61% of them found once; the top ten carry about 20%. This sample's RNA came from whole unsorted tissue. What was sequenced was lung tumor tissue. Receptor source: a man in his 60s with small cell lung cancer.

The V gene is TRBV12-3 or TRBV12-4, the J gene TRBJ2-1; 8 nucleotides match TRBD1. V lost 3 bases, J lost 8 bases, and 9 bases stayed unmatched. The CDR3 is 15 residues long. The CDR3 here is CASSLRTGKGHEQFF. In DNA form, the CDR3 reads TGTGCCAGCAGTTTGAGGACAGGGAAGGGCCATGAGCAGTTCTTC.

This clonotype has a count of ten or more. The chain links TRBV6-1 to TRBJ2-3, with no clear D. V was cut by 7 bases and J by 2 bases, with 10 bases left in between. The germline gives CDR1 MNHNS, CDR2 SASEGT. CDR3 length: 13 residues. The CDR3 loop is CASNRIYTDTQYF. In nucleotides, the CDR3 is TGTGCCAGCAATCGAATTTACACAGATACGCAGTATTTT.

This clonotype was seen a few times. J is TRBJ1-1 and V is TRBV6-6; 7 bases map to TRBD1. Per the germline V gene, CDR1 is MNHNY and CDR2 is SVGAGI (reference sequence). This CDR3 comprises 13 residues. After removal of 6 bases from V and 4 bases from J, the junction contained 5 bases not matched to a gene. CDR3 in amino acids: CASSSNRGTEAFF. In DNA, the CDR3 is TGTGCCAGCAGCTCCAACAGGGGCACTGAAGCTTTCTTT.

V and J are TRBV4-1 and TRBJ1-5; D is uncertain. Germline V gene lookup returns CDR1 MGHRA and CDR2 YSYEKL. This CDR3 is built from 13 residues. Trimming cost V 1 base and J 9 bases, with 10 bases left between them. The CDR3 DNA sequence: TGCGCCAGCAGCCAAGTCCCATCATGGCCCCAGCATTTT. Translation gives CASSQVPSWPQHF.

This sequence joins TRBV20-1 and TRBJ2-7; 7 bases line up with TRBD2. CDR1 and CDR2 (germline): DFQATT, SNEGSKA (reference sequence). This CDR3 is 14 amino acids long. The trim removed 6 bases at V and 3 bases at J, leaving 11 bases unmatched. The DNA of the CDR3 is TGCAGTGCCTCCCGAGGGACTAACCTCTACGAGCAGTACGTC. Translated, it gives CSASRGTNLYEQYV.

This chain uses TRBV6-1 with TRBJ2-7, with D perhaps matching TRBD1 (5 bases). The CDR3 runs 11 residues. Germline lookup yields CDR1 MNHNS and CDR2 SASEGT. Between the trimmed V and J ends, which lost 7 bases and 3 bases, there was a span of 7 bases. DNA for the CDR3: TGTGCCAGCACCACAGGCTACGAGCAGTACTTC. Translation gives CASTTGYEQYF.

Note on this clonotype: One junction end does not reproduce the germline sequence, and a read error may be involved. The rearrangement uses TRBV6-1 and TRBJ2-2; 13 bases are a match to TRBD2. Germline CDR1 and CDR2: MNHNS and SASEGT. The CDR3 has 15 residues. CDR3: CASTWTSGRSRELFF. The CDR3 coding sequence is TGTGCTAGCACTTGGACTAGCGGGAGATCCCGGGAGCTGTTTTTT.

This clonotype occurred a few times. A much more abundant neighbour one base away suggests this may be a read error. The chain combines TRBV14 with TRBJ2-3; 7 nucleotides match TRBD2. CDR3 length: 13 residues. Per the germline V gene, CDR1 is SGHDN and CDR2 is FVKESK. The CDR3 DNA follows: TGTGCCAGCGGCCAAAGCCCGGGGGGTACGCAGTATTTT. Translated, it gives CASGQSPGGTQYF.

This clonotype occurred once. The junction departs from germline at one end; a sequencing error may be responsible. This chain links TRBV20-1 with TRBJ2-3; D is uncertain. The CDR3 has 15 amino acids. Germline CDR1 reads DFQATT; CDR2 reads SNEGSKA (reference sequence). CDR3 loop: CSVESRIENTDTQYF. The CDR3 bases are TGCAGTGTTGAGAGCAGAATAGAAAACACAGATACCCAGTATTTT.

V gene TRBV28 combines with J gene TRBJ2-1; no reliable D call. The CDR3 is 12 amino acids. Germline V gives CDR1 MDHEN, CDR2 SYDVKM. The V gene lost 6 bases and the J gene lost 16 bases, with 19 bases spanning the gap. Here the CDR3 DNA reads TGTGCCAGCAGCCCAATAGCCGGAGACCACTTCTTC. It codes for CASSPIAGDHFF.

In nucleotides, the CDR3 is TGTGCCTGGACCCTATACCAGAATGAGCAGTTCTTC. Translated: CAWTLYQNEQFF. The chain employs TRBV30 and TRBJ2-1; no clear D gene. Germline CDR1 and CDR2: GTSNPN and SVGIG (reference sequence). Trimming took off 4 bases at V and 7 bases at J, with 11 bases between the two ends. The CDR3 is made up of 12 amino acids.

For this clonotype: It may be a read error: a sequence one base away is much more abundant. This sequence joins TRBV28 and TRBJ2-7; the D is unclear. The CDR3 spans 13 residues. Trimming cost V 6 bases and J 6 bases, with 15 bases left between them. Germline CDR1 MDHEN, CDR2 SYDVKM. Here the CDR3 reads CASSHGRYGEQYF. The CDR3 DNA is TGTGCCAGCAGCCATGGAAGGTATGGCGAGCAGTACTTC.

This chain's CDR3 is CASSYAPGQMNTEAFF. The CDR3 region has the DNA TGTGCCAGCAGTTACGCCCCGGGACAGATGAACACTGAAGCTTTCTTT. The V and J genes are TRBV6-2 or TRBV6-3 and TRBJ1-1; 7 bases agree with TRBD1. CDR1 MNHEY and CDR2 SVGEGT come from the germline V gene. CDR3 length equals 16 residues. The V gene end was trimmed by 2 bases and the J gene end by 0 bases; junction bases not matched to a gene: 6.

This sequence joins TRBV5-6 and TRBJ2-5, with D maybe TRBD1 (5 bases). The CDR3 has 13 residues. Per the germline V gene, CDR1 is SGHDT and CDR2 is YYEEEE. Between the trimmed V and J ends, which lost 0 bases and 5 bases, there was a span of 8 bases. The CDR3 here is CASSLDRRETQYF. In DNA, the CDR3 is TGTGCCAGCAGCTTGGACAGGCGCGAGACCCAGTACTTC.

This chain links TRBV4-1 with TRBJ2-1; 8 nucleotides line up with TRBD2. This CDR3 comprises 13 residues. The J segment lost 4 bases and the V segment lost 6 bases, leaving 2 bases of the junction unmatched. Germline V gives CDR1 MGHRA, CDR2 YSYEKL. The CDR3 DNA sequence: TGCGCCAGCAGTCCGGGGGGGTACAATGAGCAGTTCTTC. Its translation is CASSPGGYNEQFF.

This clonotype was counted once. The CDR3 region is CASSFVLNDEQFF. The CDR3 DNA is TGTGCCAGCAGTTTCGTGCTCAATGATGAGCAGTTCTTC. This chain connects TRBV11-2 to TRBJ2-1; D not resolved. The CDR3 sequence is 13 residues long. Trimming took 6 bases from V and 8 from J, leaving 14 bases between them. Germline CDR1 SGHAT, CDR2 FQNNGV.

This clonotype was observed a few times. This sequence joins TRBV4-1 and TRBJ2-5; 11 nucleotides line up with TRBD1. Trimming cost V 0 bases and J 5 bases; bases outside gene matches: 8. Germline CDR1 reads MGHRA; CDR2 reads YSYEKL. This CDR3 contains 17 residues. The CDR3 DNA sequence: TGCGCCAGCAGCCAAGAATCTCGTCGGGACAGGGGGGAGACCCAGTACTTC. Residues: CASSQESRRDRGETQYF.

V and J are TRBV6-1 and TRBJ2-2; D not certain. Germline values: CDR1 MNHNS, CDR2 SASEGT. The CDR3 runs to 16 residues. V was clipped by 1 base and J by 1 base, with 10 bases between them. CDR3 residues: CASSEEGMRNTGELFF. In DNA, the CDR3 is TGTGCCAGCAGTGAAGAGGGTATGAGGAACACCGGGGAGCTGTTTTTT.

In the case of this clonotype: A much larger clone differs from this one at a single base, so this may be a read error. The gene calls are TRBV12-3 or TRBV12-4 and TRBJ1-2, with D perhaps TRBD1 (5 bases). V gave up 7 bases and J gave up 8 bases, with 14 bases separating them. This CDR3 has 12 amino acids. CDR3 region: CASIGLRDGYTF. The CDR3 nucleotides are TGTGCCAGCATAGGGTTAAGGGACGGCTACACCTTC.

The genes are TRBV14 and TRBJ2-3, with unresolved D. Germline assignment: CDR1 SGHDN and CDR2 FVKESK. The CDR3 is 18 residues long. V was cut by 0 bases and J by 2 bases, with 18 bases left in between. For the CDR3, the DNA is TGTGCCAGCAGCCAAGAACGTGTGCCGAGACCTCCCACAGATACGCAGTATTTT. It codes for CASSQERVPRPPTDTQYF.

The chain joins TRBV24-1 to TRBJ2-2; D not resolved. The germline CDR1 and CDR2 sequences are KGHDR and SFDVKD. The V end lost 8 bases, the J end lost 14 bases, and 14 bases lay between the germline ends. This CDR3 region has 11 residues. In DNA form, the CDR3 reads TGTGCCACCAAATCAGAGACGGATCTGTTTTTT. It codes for CATKSETDLFF.

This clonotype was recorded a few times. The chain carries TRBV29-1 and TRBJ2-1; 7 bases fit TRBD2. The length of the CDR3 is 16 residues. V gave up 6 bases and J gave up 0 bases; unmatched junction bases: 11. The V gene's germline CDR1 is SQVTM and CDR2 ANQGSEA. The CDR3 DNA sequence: TGCAGCGTGGGGGGGGGACTACCAGACTCCTACAATGAGCAGTTCTTC. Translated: CSVGGGLPDSYNEQFF.

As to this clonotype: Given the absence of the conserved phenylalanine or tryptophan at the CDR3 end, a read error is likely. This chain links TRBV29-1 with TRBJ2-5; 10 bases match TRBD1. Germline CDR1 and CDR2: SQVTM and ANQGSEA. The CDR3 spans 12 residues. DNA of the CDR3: TGCTGCGGGGGACAGGGGTCGGAGACCCAGTACTCC. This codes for CCGGQGSETQYS.

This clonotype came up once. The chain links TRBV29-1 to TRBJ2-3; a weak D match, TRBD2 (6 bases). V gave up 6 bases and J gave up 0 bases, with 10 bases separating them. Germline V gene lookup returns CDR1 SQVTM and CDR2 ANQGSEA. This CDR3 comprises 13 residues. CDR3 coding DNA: TGCAGCGTCCCCGGGACTAGCACAGATACGCAGTATTTT. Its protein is CSVPGTSTDTQYF.

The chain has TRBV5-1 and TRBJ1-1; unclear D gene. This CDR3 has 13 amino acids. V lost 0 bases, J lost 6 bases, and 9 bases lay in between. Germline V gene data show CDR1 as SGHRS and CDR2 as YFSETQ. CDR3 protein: CASSLDPMAEAFF. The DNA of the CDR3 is TGCGCCAGCAGCTTGGACCCCATGGCTGAAGCTTTCTTT.

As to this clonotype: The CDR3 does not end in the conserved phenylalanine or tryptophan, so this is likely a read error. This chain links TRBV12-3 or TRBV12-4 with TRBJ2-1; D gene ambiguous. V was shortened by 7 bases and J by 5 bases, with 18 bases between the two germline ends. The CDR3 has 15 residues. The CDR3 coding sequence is TGTGCCAGCACTGATACAGAGAAAAGTAACAATGAGCAGTTCTTG. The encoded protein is CASTDTEKSNNEQFL.